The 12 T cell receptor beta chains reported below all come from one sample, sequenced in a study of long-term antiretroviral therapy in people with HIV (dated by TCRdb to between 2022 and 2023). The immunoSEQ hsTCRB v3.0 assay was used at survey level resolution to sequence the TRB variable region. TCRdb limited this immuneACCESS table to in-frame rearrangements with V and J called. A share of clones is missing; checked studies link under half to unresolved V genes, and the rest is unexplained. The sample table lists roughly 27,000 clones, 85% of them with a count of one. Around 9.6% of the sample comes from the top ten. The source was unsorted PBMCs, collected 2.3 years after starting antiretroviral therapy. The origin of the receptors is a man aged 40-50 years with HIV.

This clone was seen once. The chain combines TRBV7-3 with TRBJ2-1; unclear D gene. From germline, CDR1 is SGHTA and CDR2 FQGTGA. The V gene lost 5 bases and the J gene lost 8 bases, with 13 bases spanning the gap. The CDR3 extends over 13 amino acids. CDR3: CASSRYGPDEQFF. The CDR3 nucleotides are TGTGCCAGCAGCCGCTACGGTCCCGATGAGCAGTTCTTC.

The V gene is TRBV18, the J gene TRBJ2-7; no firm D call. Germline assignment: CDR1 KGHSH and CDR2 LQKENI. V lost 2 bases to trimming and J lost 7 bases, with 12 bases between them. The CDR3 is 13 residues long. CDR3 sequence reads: CASSPGPGREQYF. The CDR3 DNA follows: TGTGCCAGCTCACCAGGTCCGGGCCGGGAGCAGTACTTC.

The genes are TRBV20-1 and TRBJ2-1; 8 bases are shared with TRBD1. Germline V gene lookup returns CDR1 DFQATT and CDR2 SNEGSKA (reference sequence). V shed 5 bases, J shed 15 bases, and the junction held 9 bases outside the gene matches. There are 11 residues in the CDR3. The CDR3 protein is CSAPGQGQWFF. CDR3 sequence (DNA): TGCAGTGCTCCTGGACAGGGACAGTGGTTCTTC.

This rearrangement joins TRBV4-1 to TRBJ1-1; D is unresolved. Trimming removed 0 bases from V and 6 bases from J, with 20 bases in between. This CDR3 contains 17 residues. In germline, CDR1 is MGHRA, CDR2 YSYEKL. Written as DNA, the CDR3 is TGCGCCAGCAGCCAAGAGAGTAATCCGAGGGCTCGGGCTGAAGCTTTCTTT. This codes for CASSQESNPRARAEAFF.

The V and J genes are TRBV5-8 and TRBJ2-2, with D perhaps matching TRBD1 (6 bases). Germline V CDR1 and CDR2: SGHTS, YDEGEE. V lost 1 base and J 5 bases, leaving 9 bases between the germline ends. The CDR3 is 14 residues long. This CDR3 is CASSLFQGTGELFF. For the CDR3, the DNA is TGTGCCAGCAGCTTGTTTCAGGGGACCGGGGAGCTGTTTTTT.

CDR3 sequence: CASSLPGGSYNEQFF. The CDR3 DNA sequence: TGTGCCAGCAGTTTGCCGGGAGGGTCCTACAATGAGCAGTTCTTC. The genes are TRBV6-5 and TRBJ2-1, with TRBD2 matching 8 bases. With 4 bases clipped from V and 1 base from J, the junction kept 3 bases outside the gene matches. From germline, CDR1 is MNHEY and CDR2 SVGAGI. The CDR3 sequence is 15 residues long.

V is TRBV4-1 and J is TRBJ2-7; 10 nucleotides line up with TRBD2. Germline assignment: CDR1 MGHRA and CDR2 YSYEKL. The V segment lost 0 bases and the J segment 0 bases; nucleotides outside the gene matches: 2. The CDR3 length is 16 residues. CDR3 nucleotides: TGCGCCAGCAGCCAAGAATGGACTAGCGGCTCCTACGAGCAGTACTTC. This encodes CASSQEWTSGSYEQYF.

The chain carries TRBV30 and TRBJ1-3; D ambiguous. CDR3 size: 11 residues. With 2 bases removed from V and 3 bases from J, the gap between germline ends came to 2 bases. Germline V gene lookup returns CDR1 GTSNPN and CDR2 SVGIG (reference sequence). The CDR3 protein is CAWSFGNTIYF. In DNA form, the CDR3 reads TGTGCCTGGAGTTTTGGAAACACCATATATTTT.

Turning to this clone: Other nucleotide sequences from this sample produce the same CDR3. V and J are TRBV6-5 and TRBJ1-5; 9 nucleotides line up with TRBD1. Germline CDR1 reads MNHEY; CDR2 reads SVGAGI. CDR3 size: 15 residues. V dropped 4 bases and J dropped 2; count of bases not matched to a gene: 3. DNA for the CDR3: TGTGCCAGCAGTTCGACAGGGGGGGGCAATCAGCCCCAGCATTTT. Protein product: CASSSTGGGNQPQHF.

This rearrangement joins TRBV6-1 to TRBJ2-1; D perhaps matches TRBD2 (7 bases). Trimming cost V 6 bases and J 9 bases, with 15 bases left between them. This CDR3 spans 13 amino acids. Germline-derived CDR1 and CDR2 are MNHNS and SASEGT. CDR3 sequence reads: CASSEPGGFEQFF. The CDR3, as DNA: TGTGCCAGCAGCGAACCGGGGGGCTTTGAGCAGTTCTTC.

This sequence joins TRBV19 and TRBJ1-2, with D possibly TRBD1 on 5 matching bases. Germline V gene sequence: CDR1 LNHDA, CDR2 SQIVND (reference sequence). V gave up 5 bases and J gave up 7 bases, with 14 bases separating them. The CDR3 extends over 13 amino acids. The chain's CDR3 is CASSADIRSGYTF. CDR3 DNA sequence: TGTGCCAGTAGTGCGGACATTCGCTCTGGCTACACCTTC.

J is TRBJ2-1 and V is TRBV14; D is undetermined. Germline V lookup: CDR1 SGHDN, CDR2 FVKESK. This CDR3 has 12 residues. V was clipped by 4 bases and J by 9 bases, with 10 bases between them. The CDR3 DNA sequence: TGTGCCAGCAGCCTCCCGTTGGGTGAGCAGTTCTTC. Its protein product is CASSLPLGEQFF.